The source of this T cell receptor (beta chain) is a study of T-cell reconstitution after alpha-beta-depleted transplantation in children. This sample's TCRbeta library carried unique molecular identifier barcodes. A single record per CDR3 protein comes from TCRdb applying MiXCR to the PCR reads. In the table there are 450,000 to 550,000 distinct CDR3 sequences, more than 9.5% of which are singletons. The V segment lost 4 bases and the J segment 7 bases; nucleotides outside the gene matches: 9. In germline, CDR1 is SGHRS, CDR2 YFSETQ. This CDR3 has 16 amino acids. Study-level findings and limits: T-cell numbers and diversity, one year after transplant, stemmed largely from T cells that were newly produced. It was reported that alpha-beta T cells came from several hundred expanded graft clones (about two months after transplant).

There are many counts of this clonotype. Its antigen remains unknown. The source of this sequence is a female patient aged 2-9 years who had a stem cell transplant for aplastic anemia, so the T cells may come from the graft donor. Sequencing was performed on PBMCs, mostly from graft donor cells, taken 180 days after TCRalphabeta/CD19-depleted stem cell transplant. The rearrangement uses TRBV5-1 and TRBJ2-1, with 12 bases aligning to TRBD1. CDR3 region: CASSVPGQGARNEQFF. The CDR3 nucleotides are TGCGCCAGCAGCGTCCCGGGACAGGGGGCAAGAAATGAGCAGTTCTTC. Together with reference TRBV5-1 and TRBJ2-1, the CDR3 gives the full variable domain: KAGVTQTPRYLIKTRGQQVTLSCSPISGHRSVSWYQQTPGQGLQFLFEYFSETQRNKGNFPGRFSGRQFSNSRSEMNVSTLELGDSALYLCASSVPGQGARNEQFFGPGTRLTVL.